This is a list of T cell receptor beta chains from one sample in a study of blood T cell repertoires in COVID-19. TCRdb keeps only in-frame clones here, not all; method: immunoSEQ multiplex PCR. The table shows about 220,000 clones, with more than 65% occurring only once. Material: peripheral blood. The receptors originated from an older woman with acute or convalescent COVID-19. Both conserved end residues are part of each CDR3. Fields, in order: V gene, J gene, D gene, CDR3 protein. D genes are given only for firm matches.

>TRBV3-1/TRBV3-2|TRBJ2-2|TRBD1
CASSLGQGNFGELFF
>TRBV5-1|TRBJ1-6|TRBD1
CASSPGQVLNSPLHF
>TRBV6-2/TRBV6-3|TRBJ1-1|TRBD1
CASSLGNTGGTEAFF
>TRBV28|TRBJ1-5|.
CASSWGDGNQPQHF
>TRBV28|TRBJ2-1|.
CASSLVADLNEQFF
>TRBV28|TRBJ1-1|TRBD1
CASRGTGNLEAFF
>TRBV6-6|TRBJ2-1|TRBD1
CASGKGGQGINEQFF
>TRBV27|TRBJ1-2|TRBD1
CASSLYSGQEGYGYTF
>TRBV19|TRBJ1-1|.
CASSIARVVTEAFF
>TRBV3-1/TRBV3-2|TRBJ1-2|TRBD1
CASSQEVTGALGYTF
>TRBV6-4|TRBJ2-1|.
CASSGPGARGKSYNEQFF
>TRBV19|TRBJ1-5|TRBD1
CATLRRAGQGAMDQPQHF
>TRBV11-2|TRBJ2-7|TRBD2
CASSLDTLSGGVYEQYF
>TRBV7-2|TRBJ1-1|.
CASSIPTFLNTEAFF
>TRBV27|TRBJ1-6|TRBD1
CASRTGAAYNSPLHF
>TRBV11-2|TRBJ1-2|TRBD1
CASSYRDREYGYTF
>TRBV7-2|TRBJ1-6|TRBD1
CASSFGQGISPLHF
>TRBV5-5|TRBJ1-5|TRBD1
CASSLSGTGNQPQHF
>TRBV2|TRBJ2-4|TRBD1
CASSTPGQKNIQYF
>TRBV28|TRBJ1-1|TRBD1
CASSRSRGQAMNTEAFF
>TRBV11-2|TRBJ2-7|TRBD1
CASSGAGTGVYEQYF
>TRBV5-6|TRBJ2-7|TRBD2
CASSMPLAGNPYEQYF
>TRBV7-2|TRBJ2-2|TRBD1
CASRQGANTGELFF
>TRBV12-3/TRBV12-4|TRBJ2-7|.
CASSSDSLEQYF
>TRBV29-1|TRBJ2-7|TRBD2
CSVGPSGGAHEQYF
>TRBV28|TRBJ1-4|.
CASSLGQGLKLFF
>TRBV5-4|TRBJ1-2|.
CASSSQANRAGGYTF
>TRBV9|TRBJ2-1|TRBD2
CASSVGSGVAPEQFF
>TRBV5-1|TRBJ2-5|.
CASSLGGGWIQETQYF
>TRBV2|TRBJ1-1|.
CASSAEGRSEAFF
>TRBV20-1|TRBJ2-5|.
CSASQYRNQETQYF
>TRBV3-1/TRBV3-2|TRBJ1-2|TRBD1
CASSEGGLFDRYTF
>TRBV9|TRBJ2-2|.
CASSDTPNTGELFF
>TRBV5-1|TRBJ2-7|TRBD1
CASSLNTGGALYEQYF
>TRBV7-2|TRBJ1-2|.
CASSSFSGGGSYGYTF
>TRBV6-5|TRBJ1-1|.
CASSLTGGAGTEAFF
>TRBV20-1|TRBJ1-2|TRBD1
CSVPGGDGYTF
>TRBV6-2/TRBV6-3|TRBJ1-2|.
CASSKGQPYGYTF
>TRBV7-2|TRBJ1-2|TRBD1
CASSYGQGPYGYTF
>TRBV28|TRBJ1-6|.
CASSLWGADNSPLHF
>TRBV6-6|TRBJ1-2|.
CASRLVYGYTF
>TRBV5-4|TRBJ1-1|.
CASSVRSTGNTEAFF
>TRBV11-2|TRBJ2-1|.
CASSRGGNGYNEQFF
>TRBV13|TRBJ2-1|.
CASSPIAEAVQFF
>TRBV6-5|TRBJ1-1|.
CASSYGPSEAFF
>TRBV29-1|TRBJ2-7|.
CSVSYTTYEQYF
>TRBV28|TRBJ1-2|.
CASRTDIYGYTF
>TRBV18|TRBJ2-7|.
CASSSLYEQYF
>TRBV7-3|TRBJ2-3|.
CASSSEARNTQYF
>TRBV10-1|TRBJ1-2|.
CASSESFGPSNYGYTF
>TRBV28|TRBJ1-5|.
CASRTTGPVNQPQHF
>TRBV4-1|TRBJ1-1|TRBD1
CASSSRTGGNTEAFF
>TRBV11-2|TRBJ2-1|TRBD2
CASSISGGPSGEQFF
>TRBV27|TRBJ1-1|.
CASSPISASTEAFF